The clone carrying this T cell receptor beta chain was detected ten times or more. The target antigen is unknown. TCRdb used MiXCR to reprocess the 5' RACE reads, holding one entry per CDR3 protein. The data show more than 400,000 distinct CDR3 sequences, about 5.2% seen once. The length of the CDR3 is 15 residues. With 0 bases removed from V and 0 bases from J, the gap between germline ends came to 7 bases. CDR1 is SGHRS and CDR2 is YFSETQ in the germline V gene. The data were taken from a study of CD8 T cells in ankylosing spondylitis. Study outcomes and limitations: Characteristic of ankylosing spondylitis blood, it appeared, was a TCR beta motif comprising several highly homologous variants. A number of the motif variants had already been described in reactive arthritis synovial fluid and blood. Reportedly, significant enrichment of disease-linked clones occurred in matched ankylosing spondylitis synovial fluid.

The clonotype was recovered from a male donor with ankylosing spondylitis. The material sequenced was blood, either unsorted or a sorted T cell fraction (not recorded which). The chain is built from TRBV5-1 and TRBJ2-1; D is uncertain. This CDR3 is CASSLETASYNEQFF. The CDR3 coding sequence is TGCGCCAGCAGCTTGGAAACGGCCTCCTACAATGAGCAGTTCTTC. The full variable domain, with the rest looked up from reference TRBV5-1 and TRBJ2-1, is KAGVTQTPRYLIKTRGQQVTLSCSPISGHRSVSWYQQTPGQGLQFLFEYFSETQRNKGNFPGRFSGRQFSNSRSEMNVSTLELGDSALYLCASSLETASYNEQFFGPGTRLTVL.